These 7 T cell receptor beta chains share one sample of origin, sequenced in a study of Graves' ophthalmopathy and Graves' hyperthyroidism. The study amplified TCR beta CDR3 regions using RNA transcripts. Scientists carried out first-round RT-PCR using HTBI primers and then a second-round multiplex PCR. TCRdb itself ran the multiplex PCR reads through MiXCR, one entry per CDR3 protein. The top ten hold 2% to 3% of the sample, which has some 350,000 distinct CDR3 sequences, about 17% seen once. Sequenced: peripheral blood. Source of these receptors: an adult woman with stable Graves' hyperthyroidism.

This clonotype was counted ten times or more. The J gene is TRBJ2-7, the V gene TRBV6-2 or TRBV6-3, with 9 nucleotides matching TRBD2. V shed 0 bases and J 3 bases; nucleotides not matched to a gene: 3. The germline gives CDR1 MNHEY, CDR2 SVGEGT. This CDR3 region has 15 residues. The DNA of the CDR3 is TGTGCCAGCAGTTACTCCGGACTAGCGAGCTACGAGCAGTACTTC. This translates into CASSYSGLASYEQYF.

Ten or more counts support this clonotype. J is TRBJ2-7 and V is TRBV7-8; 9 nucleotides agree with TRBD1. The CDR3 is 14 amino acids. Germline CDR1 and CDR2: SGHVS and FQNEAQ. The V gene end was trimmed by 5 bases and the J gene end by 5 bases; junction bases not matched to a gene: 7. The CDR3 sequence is CASSPGTGRNEQYF. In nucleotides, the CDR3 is TGTGCCAGCAGCCCCGGGACAGGGCGCAACGAGCAGTACTTC.

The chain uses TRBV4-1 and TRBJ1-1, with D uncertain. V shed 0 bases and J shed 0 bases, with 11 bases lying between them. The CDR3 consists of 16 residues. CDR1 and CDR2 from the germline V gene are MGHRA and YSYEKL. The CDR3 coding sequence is TGCGCCAGCAGCCAAGAGGCATGGCCCATGAACACTGAAGCTTTCTTT. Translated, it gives CASSQEAWPMNTEAFF.

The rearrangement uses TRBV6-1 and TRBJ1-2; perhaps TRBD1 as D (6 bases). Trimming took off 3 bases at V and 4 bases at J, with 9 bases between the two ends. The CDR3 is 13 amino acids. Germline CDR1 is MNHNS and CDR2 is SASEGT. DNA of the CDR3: TGTGCCAGCAGTGACCGGGACACCTATGGCTACACCTTC. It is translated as CASSDRDTYGYTF.

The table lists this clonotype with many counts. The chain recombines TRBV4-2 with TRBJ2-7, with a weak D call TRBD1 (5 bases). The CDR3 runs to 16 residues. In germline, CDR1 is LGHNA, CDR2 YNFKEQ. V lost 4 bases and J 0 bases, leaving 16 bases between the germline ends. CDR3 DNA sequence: TGTGCCAGCAGCCCCAGTTCGTACCAGGGCTCCTACGAGCAGTACTTC. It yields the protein CASSPSSYQGSYEQYF.

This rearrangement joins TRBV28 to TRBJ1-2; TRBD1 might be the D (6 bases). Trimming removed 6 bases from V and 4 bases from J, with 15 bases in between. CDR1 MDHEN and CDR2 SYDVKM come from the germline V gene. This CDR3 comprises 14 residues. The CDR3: CASSRTARLYGYTF. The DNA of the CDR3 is TGTGCCAGCAGCAGGACAGCGAGGCTCTATGGCTACACCTTC.

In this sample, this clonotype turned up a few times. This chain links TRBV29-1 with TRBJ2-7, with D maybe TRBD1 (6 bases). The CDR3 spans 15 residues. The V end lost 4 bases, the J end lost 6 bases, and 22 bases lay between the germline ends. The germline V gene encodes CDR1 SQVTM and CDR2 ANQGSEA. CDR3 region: CSVAPPGQRRSEQYF. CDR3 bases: TGCAGCGTTGCCCCCCCTGGACAGAGACGATCCGAGCAGTACTTC.